The 25 T cell receptor beta chains reported below all come from one sample, sequenced in a study of blood T cell repertoires in COVID-19. Sequencing was performed with immunoSEQ multiplex PCR; in TCRdb, only in-frame clones are kept and a portion is missing. This table has under 200,000 clones, 80% appearing once. The sequenced sample was peripheral blood. These receptors originate from a man in his sixties or seventies with active or convalescent COVID-19.

In DNA form, the CDR3 reads TGTGCCAGCAGTTTTGAAGGGGGCATCAACGACGAGCAGTACTTC. As protein: CASSFEGGINDEQYF. The chain employs TRBV27 and TRBJ2-7; 7 bases match TRBD1. The germline V gene has CDR1 MNHEY and CDR2 SMNVEV (reference sequence). The junction had 10 bases not matched to a gene; V was cut back by 3 bases and J by 5 bases. The CDR3 length is 15 residues.

V gene TRBV18 combines with J gene TRBJ2-3; D is perhaps TRBD2 (6 bases). The ends were cut back, 1 base at V and 4 bases at J, with 15 bases in the middle. The length of the CDR3 is 16 residues. CDR1 and CDR2 (germline): KGHSH, LQKENI. This chain's CDR3 is CASSPLGDPSADTQYF. Written as DNA, the CDR3 is TGTGCCAGCTCACCACTAGGGGATCCTAGCGCAGATACGCAGTATTTT. Variable domain in full (rest from reference TRBV18 and TRBJ2-3): NAGVMQNPRHLVRRRGQEARLRCSPMKGHSHVYWYRQLPEEGLKFMVYLQKENIIDESGMPKERFSAEFPKEGPSILRIQQVVRGDSAAYFCASSPLGDPSADTQYFGPGTRLTVL.

The chain links TRBV5-1 to TRBJ2-5, with D unclear. CDR3 size: 15 residues. Trimming left V 0 bases short and J 5 bases short, with 14 bases between. The germline V gene has CDR1 SGHRS and CDR2 YFSETQ. CDR3: CASSLAARRGETQYF. The CDR3 bases are TGCGCCAGCAGCTTGGCCGCCAGGCGTGGGGAGACCCAGTACTTC. Full variable domain (rest looked up from reference TRBV5-1 and TRBJ2-5): KAGVTQTPRYLIKTRGQQVTLSCSPISGHRSVSWYQQTPGQGLQFLFEYFSETQRNKGNFPGRFSGRQFSNSRSEMNVSTLELGDSALYLCASSLAARRGETQYFGPGTRLLVL.

The chain employs TRBV30 and TRBJ1-4; a possible D gene is TRBD1 (6 bases). V shed 2 bases and J shed 0 bases, with 10 bases lying between them. CDR3 length: 15 amino acids. CDR1 GTSNPN and CDR2 SVGIG come from the germline V gene (reference sequence). The DNA of the CDR3 is TGTGCCTGGAGTAGGGACACCCCAACTAATGAAAAACTGTTTTTT. Its protein product is CAWSRDTPTNEKLFF.

This chain connects TRBV5-1 to TRBJ1-2; tentative D call: TRBD1 (6 bases). V dropped 4 bases and J dropped 0 bases, with 22 bases sitting between them. The CDR3 totals 18 residues. Germline CDR1 reads SGHRS; CDR2 reads YFSETQ. The CDR3 DNA sequence: TGCGCCAGCAGCCCATACGTAGGGACAAGTATTTCTAACTATGGCTACACCTTC. It specifies CASSPYVGTSISNYGYTF.

CDR3 bases: TGCGCCAGCAGTCAATCGGATGGTGGGCAGGGTGATATATCAGAGACCCAGTACTTC. This gives the protein CASSQSDGGQGDISETQYF. The chain couples TRBV23-1 to TRBJ2-5, with D possibly TRBD1 on 5 matching bases. TRBV23-1 is known as an ORF, though its function is uncertain. The ends were cut back, 0 bases at V and 4 bases at J, with 24 bases in the middle. This CDR3 spans 19 amino acids.

V and J are TRBV7-9 and TRBJ1-2, with D possibly matching TRBD1 (5 bases). This CDR3 is built from 13 residues. Trimming took 6 bases from V and 4 from J, leaving 12 bases between them. Germline V gene lookup returns CDR1 SEHNR and CDR2 FQNEAQ (reference sequence). The CDR3 sequence: CASRSTEAYGYTF. The DNA for the CDR3 is TGTGCCAGCAGATCGACAGAGGCCTATGGCTACACCTTC.

The chain employs TRBV4-1 and TRBJ2-7, with 7 bases that match TRBD2. The CDR3 extends over 15 amino acids. CDR1 is MGHRA and CDR2 is YSYEKL in the germline V gene. J was trimmed by 6 bases and V by 0 bases; bases with no gene match: 8. The CDR3 region is CASSQDTRESTEQYF. Here the CDR3 DNA reads TGCGCCAGCAGCCAAGATACGCGGGAGAGTACCGAGCAGTACTTC.

V is TRBV7-6 and J is TRBJ2-5; 9 bases match TRBD1. With 5 bases clipped from V and 5 bases from J, the junction kept 9 bases outside the gene matches. This CDR3 comprises 15 residues. The germline V gene encodes CDR1 SGHVS and CDR2 FNYEAQ. In DNA, the CDR3 is TGTGCCAGCAGCGATCCGACAGGGGGGTACGAGACCCAGTACTTC. This encodes CASSDPTGGYETQYF.

The V gene is TRBV4-3, the J gene TRBJ2-1; weak D call: TRBD2 (5 bases). Germline lookup yields CDR1 LGHNA and CDR2 YSLEER. The CDR3 is 16 residues long. The ends were cut back, 1 base at V and 7 bases at J, with 17 bases in the middle. The CDR3 coding sequence is TGCGCCAGCAGCCAAGGTATCGGGCTAGCTGGGAATGAGCAGTTCTTC. Protein: CASSQGIGLAGNEQFF.

The chain is built from TRBV11-2 and TRBJ1-5; weak D call: TRBD1 (6 bases). CDR1 and CDR2 from the germline V gene are SGHAT and FQNNGV. The length of the CDR3 is 13 residues. Trimming took 0 bases from V and 7 from J, leaving 7 bases between them. The DNA for the CDR3 is TGTGCCAGCAGCTTAGAGGGGGCACAGCCCCAGCATTTT. This translates into CASSLEGAQPQHF.

The gene calls are TRBV2 and TRBJ2-1, with TRBD2 matching over 10 bases. Trimming took 9 bases from V and 9 from J; bases not matched to a gene: 8. Germline CDR1 reads SNHLY; CDR2 reads FYNNEI. This CDR3 is built from 13 residues. The CDR3 loop reads CASTGTSVGEQFF. In DNA form, the CDR3 reads TGTGCCAGTACAGGGACTAGCGTCGGTGAGCAGTTCTTC.

The rearrangement joins TRBV16 to TRBJ1-2; 7 bases are a match to TRBD1. This CDR3 spans 15 amino acids. The V segment lost 2 bases and the J segment 4 bases; nucleotides outside the gene matches: 7. The germline gives CDR1 KGHSY, CDR2 FQNENV. The chain's CDR3 is CASSQRLGQLYGYTF. CDR3 coding DNA: TGTGCCAGCAGCCAACGTTTGGGACAGCTCTATGGCTACACCTTC.

The rearrangement links TRBV7-2 to TRBJ2-5; 10 bases are a match to TRBD2. V was clipped by 5 bases and J by 2 bases; unmatched bases: 5. Germline V gives CDR1 SGHTA, CDR2 FQGNSA. The length of the CDR3 is 15 residues. CDR3 sequence (DNA): TGTGCCAGCAGCATGCGGACTAGCGGACAAGAGACCCAGTACTTC. It encodes CASSMRTSGQETQYF. Variable domain in full (rest from reference TRBV7-2 and TRBJ2-5): GAGVSQSPSNKVTEKGKDVELRCDPISGHTALYWYRQSLGQGLEFLIYFQGNSAPDKSGLPSDRFSAERTGGSVSTLTIQRTQQEDSAVYLCASSMRTSGQETQYFGPGTRLLVL.

CDR3 sequence reads: CSASLGAGEETQYF. The CDR3, as DNA: TGCAGTGCTAGTCTGGGAGCGGGCGAGGAGACCCAGTACTTC. This sequence joins TRBV20-1 and TRBJ2-5; weak D call: TRBD2 (6 bases). There are 14 residues in the CDR3. CDR1 is DFQATT and CDR2 is SNEGSKA in the germline V gene (reference sequence). The V gene lost 3 bases and the J gene lost 5 bases, with 16 bases spanning the gap.

This rearrangement joins TRBV2 to TRBJ2-3; D possibly corresponds to TRBD1 (5 bases). Germline assignment: CDR1 SNHLY and CDR2 FYNNEI. Trimming removed 6 bases from V and 3 bases from J, with 7 bases in between. The CDR3 runs 12 residues. The DNA for the CDR3 is TGTGCCAGCAGGCCAGGGACAGATACGCAGTATTTT. This codes for CASRPGTDTQYF.

V gene TRBV2 combines with J gene TRBJ2-2; TRBD1 is a possible D gene (6 bases). V lost 3 bases and J 6 bases, leaving 14 bases between the germline ends. CDR3 length: 15 residues. Germline loops: CDR1 SNHLY, CDR2 FYNNEI. For the CDR3, the DNA is TGTGCCAGCAGTGACTTTCGACAGGTAGCCGGGGAGCTGTTTTTT. It specifies CASSDFRQVAGELFF.

The chain has TRBV7-9 and TRBJ2-1; D is perhaps TRBD1 (6 bases). Germline CDR1 SEHNR, CDR2 FQNEAQ (reference sequence). V shed 7 bases and J shed 3 bases, with 13 bases lying between them. The CDR3 is 14 amino acids. CDR3 sequence (DNA): TGTGCCAGCACCCTAGAGGGGGACTACAATGAGCAGTTCTTC. Protein product: CASTLEGDYNEQFF.

The V call is TRBV7-9, the J call TRBJ2-3; 9 bases agree with TRBD2. Germline V gene data show CDR1 as SEHNR and CDR2 as FQNEAQ (reference sequence). CDR3 length equals 15 residues. With 2 bases clipped from V and 1 base from J, the junction kept 1 base outside the gene matches. The CDR3 reads CASSLRTSGTDTQYF. The DNA for the CDR3 is TGTGCCAGCAGCTTAAGGACTAGCGGCACAGATACGCAGTATTTT.

This clone was picked up a small number of times. The V gene is TRBV5-1, the J gene TRBJ1-6; a possible D gene is TRBD1 (5 bases). The CDR3 loop spans 13 amino acids. The V gene lost 4 bases and the J gene lost 10 bases, with 12 bases spanning the gap. Germline lookup yields CDR1 SGHRS and CDR2 YFSETQ. CDR3 sequence (DNA): TGCGCCAGCAGCCTCCGGACAAACTCACCCCTCCACTTT. This gives the protein CASSLRTNSPLHF.

The CDR3 is CATTSGGAPDTQYF. In DNA, the CDR3 is TGTGCCACGACTAGCGGGGGGGCCCCAGATACGCAGTATTTT. The chain joins TRBV10-3 to TRBJ2-3; 14 bases fit TRBD2. The CDR3 length is 14 residues. V trimming: 10 bases; J trimming: 4 bases; junction bases outside the gene matches: 4. Germline-derived CDR1 and CDR2 are ENHRY and SYGVKD.

V gene TRBV6-2 or TRBV6-3 combines with J gene TRBJ1-6; no reliable D call. V was clipped by 2 bases and J by 5 bases, with 4 bases between them. From germline, CDR1 is MNHEY and CDR2 SVGEGT. This CDR3 spans 13 amino acids. The CDR3 sequence is CASSYQDNSPLHF. The CDR3 region has the DNA TGTGCCAGCAGTTACCAGGATAATTCACCCCTCCACTTT.

The chain carries TRBV15 and TRBJ1-5, with D tentatively TRBD1 (6 bases). The V end was cut by 6 bases, the J end by 11 bases, with 23 bases between. CDR3 size: 15 residues. Germline V gene lookup returns CDR1 LNHNV and CDR2 YYDKDF (reference sequence). The CDR3 sequence: CATSRGGDGSWAQHF. The CDR3 DNA reads TGTGCCACCAGTAGGGGGGGAGACGGTAGTTGGGCCCAGCATTTT.

Comment on this clone: One junction end does not reproduce the germline sequence, and a read error may be involved. V gene TRBV30 combines with J gene TRBJ2-7; the D gene is possibly TRBD1 (5 bases). Germline values: CDR1 GTSNPN, CDR2 SVGIG (reference sequence). CDR3 length: 12 amino acids. The CDR3 is CAWSGPRQSSNF. CDR3 sequence (DNA): TGTGCCTGGAGTGGACCCCGACAGTCTTCGAACTTC.

This clone was found once. The gene calls are TRBV5-1 and TRBJ1-5; TRBD1 matches at 7 bases. Per germline, CDR1 SGHRS and CDR2 YFSETQ. The V segment lost 4 bases and the J segment 0 bases; nucleotides outside the gene matches: 4. The CDR3 runs 15 residues. CDR3 loop: CASSATGDSNQPQHF. The CDR3 bases are TGCGCCAGCAGCGCAACAGGGGATAGCAATCAGCCCCAGCATTTT.